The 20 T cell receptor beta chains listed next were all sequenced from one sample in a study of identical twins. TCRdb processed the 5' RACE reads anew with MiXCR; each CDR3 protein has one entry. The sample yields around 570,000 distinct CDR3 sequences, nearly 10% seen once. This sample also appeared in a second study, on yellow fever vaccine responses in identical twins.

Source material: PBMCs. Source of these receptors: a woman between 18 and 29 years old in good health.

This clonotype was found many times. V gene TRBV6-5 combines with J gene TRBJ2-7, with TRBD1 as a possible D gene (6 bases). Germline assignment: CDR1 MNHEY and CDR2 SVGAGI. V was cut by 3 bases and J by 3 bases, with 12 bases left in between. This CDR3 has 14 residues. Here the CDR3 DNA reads TGTGCCAGCAGTTATGGGGGCAGGGGCTACGAGCAGTACTTC. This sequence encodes CASSYGGRGYEQYF.

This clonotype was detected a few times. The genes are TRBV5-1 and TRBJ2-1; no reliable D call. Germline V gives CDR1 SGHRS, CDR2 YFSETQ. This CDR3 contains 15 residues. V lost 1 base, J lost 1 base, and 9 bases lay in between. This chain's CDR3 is CASSLYQDSYNEQFF. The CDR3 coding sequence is TGCGCCAGCAGCTTGTACCAGGATTCCTACAATGAGCAGTTCTTC.

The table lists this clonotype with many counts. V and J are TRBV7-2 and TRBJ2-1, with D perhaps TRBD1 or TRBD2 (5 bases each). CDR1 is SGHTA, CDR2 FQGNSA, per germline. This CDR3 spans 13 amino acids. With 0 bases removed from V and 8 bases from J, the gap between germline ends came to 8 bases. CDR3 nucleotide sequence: TGTGCCAGCAGCTTAGCGAGAGGGGATGAGCAGTTCTTC. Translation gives CASSLARGDEQFF.

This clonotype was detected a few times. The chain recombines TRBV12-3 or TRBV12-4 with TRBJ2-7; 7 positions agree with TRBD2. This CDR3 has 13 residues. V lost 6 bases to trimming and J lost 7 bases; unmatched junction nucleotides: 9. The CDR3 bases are TGTGCCAGCAGGGGGAAGGTGGGAGGGGAGCAGTACTTC. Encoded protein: CASRGKVGGEQYF.

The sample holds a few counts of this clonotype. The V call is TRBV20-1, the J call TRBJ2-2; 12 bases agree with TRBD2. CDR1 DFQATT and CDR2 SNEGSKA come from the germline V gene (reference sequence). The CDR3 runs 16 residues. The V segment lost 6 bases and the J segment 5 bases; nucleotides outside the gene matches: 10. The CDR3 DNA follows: TGCAGTGCCCGAGGGCTAGCGGGGGGGCATACCGGGGAGCTGTTTTTT. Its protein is CSARGLAGGHTGELFF.

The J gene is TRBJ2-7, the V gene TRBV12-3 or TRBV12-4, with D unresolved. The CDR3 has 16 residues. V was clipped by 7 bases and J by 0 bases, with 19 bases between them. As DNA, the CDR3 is TGTGCCAGCAAACCTTCCGCAGCCCCAAGCTCCTACGAGCAGTACTTC. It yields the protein CASKPSAAPSSYEQYF.

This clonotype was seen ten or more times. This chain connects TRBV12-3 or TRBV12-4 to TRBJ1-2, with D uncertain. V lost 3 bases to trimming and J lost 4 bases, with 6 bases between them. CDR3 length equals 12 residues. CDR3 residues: CASSLGFYGYTF. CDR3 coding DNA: TGTGCCAGCAGTTTGGGTTTCTATGGCTACACCTTC.

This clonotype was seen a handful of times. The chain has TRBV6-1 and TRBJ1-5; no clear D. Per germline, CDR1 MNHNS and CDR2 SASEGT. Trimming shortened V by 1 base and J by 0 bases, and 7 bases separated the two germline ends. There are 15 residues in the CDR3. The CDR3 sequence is CASSEEEGSNQPQHF. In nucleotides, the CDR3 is TGTGCCAGCAGTGAAGAAGAAGGTAGCAATCAGCCCCAGCATTTT.

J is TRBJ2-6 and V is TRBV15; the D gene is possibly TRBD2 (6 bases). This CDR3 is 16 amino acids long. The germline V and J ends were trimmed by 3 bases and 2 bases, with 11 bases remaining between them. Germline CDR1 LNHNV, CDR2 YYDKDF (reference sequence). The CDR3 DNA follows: TGTGCCACCAGCAGCGATAGCGGAACTGGGGCCAACGTCCTGACTTTC. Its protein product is CATSSDSGTGANVLTF.

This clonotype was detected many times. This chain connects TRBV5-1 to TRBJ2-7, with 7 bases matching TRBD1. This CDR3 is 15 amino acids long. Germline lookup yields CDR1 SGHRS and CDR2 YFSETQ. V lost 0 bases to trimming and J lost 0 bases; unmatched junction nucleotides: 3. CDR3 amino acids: CASSLADRSSYEQYF. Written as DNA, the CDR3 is TGCGCCAGCAGCTTGGCGGACAGGAGCTCCTACGAGCAGTACTTC.

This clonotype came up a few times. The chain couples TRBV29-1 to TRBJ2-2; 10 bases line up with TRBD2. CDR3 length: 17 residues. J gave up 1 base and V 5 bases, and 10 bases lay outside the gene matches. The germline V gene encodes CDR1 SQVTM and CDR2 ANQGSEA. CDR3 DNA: TGCAGCGTTCGAGGCTTACGGACTAGCGGGAACACCGGGGAGCTGTTTTTT. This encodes CSVRGLRTSGNTGELFF.

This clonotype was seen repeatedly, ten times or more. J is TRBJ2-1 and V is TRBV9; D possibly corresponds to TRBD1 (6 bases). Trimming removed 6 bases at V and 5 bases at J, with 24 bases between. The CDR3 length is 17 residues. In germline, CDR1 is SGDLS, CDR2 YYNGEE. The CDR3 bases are TGTGCCAGCACCAGAAGGGGGATTCACCTCGGCAACAATGAGCAGTTCTTC. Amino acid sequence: CASTRRGIHLGNNEQFF.

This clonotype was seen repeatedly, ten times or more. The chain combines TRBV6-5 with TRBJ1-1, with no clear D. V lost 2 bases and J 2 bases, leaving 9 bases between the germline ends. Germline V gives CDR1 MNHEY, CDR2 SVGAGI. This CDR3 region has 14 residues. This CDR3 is CASSYGLTNTEAFF. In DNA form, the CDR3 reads TGTGCCAGCAGTTACGGGCTGACTAACACTGAAGCTTTCTTT.

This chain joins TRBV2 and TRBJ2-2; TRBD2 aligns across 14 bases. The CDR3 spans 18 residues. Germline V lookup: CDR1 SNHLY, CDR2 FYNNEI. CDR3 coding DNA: TGTACCTGCAGTGTCAGGACTAGCGGGGGGCCAGTTCACGGGGAGCTGTTTTTT. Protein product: CTCSVRTSGGPVHGELFF.

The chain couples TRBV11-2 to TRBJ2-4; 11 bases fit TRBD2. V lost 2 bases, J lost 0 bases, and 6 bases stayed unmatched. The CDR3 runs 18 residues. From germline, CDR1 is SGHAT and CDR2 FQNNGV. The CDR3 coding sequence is TGTGCCAGCAGCTTATCTACTAGCGGGGGACTAGCCAAAAACATTCAGTACTTC. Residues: CASSLSTSGGLAKNIQYF.

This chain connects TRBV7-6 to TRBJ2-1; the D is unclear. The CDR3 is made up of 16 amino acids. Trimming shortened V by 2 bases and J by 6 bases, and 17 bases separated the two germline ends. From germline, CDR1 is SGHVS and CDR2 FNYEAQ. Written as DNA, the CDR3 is TGTGCCAGCAGCTTACTGGCCGTATCAAGAGTCAATGAGCAGTTCTTC. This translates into CASSLLAVSRVNEQFF.

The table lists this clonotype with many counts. The CDR3 sequence is CASSLWGGGPTPYQETQYF. Here the CDR3 DNA reads TGTGCCAGCAGCTTATGGGGCGGGGGGCCCACCCCGTACCAAGAGACCCAGTACTTC. J is TRBJ2-5 and V is TRBV11-2, with 8 positions matching TRBD2. The CDR3 runs to 19 residues. CDR1 is SGHAT and CDR2 is FQNNGV in the germline V gene. V trimming: 2 bases; J trimming: 0 bases; junction bases outside the gene matches: 14.

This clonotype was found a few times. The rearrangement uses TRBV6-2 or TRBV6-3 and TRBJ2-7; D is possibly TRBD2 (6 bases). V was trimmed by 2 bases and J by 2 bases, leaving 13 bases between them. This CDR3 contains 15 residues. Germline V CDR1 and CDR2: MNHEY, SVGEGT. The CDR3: CASSYDGGFTYEQYF. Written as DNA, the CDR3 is TGTGCCAGCAGTTACGACGGGGGATTTACCTACGAGCAGTACTTC.

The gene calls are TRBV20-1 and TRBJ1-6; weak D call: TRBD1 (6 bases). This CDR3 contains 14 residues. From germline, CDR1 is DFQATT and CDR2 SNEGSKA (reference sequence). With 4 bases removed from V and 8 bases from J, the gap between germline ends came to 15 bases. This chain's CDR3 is CSANLQGRDSPLHF. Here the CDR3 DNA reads TGCAGTGCTAACCTTCAGGGGAGGGATTCACCCCTCCACTTT.

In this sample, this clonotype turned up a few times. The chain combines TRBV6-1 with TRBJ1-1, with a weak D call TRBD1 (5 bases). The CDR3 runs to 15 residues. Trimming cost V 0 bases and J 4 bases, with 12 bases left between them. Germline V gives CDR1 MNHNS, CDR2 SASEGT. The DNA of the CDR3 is TGTGCCAGCAGTGAAGCCATAGGGGTGGGCACTGAAGCTTTCTTT. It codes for CASSEAIGVGTEAFF.